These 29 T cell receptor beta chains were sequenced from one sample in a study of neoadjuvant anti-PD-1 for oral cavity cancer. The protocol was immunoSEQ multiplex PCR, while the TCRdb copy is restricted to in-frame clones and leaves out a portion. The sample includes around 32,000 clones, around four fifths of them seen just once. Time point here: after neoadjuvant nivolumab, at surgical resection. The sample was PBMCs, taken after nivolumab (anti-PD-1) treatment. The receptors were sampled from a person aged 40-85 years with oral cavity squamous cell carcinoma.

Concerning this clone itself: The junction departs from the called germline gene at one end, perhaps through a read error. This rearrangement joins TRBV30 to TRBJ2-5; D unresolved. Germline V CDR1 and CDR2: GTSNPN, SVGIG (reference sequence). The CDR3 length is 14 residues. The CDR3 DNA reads TGTGCCTGGAGTGTACTTGGGGATCAAGGGACCCAGTACTTC. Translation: CAWSVLGDQGTQYF.

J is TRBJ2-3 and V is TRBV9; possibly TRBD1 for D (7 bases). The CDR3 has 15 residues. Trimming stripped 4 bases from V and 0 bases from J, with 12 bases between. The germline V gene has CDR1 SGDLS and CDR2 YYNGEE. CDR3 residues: CASSPRGDSTDTQYF. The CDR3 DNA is TGTGCCAGCAGCCCCAGGGGGGATAGCACAGATACGCAGTATTTT.

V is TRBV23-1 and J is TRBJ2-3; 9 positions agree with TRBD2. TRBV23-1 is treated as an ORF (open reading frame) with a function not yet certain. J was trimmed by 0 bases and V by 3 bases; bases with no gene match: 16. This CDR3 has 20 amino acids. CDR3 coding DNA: TGCGCCAGCAGTCAGCGGGAACCCTACTCAGCGGGAGGAAGCACAGATACGCAGTATTTT. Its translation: CASSQREPYSAGGSTDTQYF.

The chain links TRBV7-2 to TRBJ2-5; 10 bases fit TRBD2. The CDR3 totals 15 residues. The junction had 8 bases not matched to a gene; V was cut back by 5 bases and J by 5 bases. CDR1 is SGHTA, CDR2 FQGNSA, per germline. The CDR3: CASSPQRGGQETQYF. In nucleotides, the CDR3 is TGTGCCAGCAGCCCTCAGCGGGGGGGGCAGGAGACCCAGTACTTC.

As DNA, the CDR3 is TGTGCCAGCAGCTGGGGGGGAAATGAGCAGTTCTTC. Translation: CASSWGGNEQFF. The J gene is TRBJ2-1, the V gene TRBV5-6; 7 nucleotides align to TRBD2. V shed 3 bases, J shed 7 bases, and the junction held 1 base outside the gene matches. CDR1 is SGHDT, CDR2 YYEEEE, per germline. This CDR3 is built from 12 residues.

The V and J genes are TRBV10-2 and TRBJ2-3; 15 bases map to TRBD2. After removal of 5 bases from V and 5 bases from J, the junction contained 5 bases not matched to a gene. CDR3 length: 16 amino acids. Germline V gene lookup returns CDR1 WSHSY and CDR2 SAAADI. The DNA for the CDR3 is TGCGCCAGCAGTCGGACTAGCGGGGGGGCCGGAGATACGCAGTATTTT. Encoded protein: CASSRTSGGAGDTQYF.

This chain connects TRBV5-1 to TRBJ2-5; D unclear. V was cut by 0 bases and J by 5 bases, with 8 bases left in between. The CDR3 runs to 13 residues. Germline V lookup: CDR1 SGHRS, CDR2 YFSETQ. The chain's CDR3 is CASSLALVETQYF. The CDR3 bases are TGCGCCAGCAGCTTGGCCTTGGTGGAGACCCAGTACTTC.

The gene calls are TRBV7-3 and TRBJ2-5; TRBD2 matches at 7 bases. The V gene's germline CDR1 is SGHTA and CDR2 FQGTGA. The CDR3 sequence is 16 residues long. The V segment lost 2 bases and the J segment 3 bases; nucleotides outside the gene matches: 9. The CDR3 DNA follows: TGTGCCAGCAGCTTAGCTCCCCCGGGGGGAGAAGAGACCCAGTACTTC. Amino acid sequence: CASSLAPPGGEETQYF. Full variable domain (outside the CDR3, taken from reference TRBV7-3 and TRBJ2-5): GAGVSQTPSNKVTEKGKYVELRCDPISGHTALYWYRQSLGQGPEFLIYFQGTGAADDSGLPNDRFFAVRPEGSVSTLKIQRTERGDSAVYLCASSLAPPGGEETQYFGPGTRLLVL.

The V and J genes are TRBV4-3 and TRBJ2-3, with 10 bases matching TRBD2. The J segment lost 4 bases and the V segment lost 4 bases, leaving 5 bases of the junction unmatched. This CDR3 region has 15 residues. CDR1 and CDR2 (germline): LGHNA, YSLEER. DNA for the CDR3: TGCGCCAGCAGCCCGCTAGCGGGGGAGGCAGATACGCAGTATTTT. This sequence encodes CASSPLAGEADTQYF.

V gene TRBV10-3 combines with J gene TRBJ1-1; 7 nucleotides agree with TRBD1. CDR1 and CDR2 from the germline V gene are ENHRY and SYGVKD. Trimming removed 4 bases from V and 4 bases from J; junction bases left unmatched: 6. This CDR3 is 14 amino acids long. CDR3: CAISVSWTGTEAFF. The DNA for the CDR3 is TGTGCCATCAGTGTCTCCTGGACAGGCACTGAAGCTTTCTTT.

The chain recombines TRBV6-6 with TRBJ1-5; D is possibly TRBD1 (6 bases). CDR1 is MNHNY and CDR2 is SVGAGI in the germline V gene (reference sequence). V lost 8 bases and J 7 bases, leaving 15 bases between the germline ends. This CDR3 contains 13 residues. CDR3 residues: CASAGEGYQPQHF. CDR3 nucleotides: TGTGCCAGCGCAGGGGAAGGGTACCAGCCCCAGCATTTT.

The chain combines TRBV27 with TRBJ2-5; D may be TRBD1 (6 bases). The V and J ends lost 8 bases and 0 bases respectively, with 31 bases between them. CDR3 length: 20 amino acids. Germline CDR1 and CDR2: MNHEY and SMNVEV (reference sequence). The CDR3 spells CASFTTDWGLQGKYQETQYF. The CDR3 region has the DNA TGTGCCAGCTTTACCACCGATTGGGGCCTACAGGGTAAGTACCAAGAGACCCAGTACTTC.

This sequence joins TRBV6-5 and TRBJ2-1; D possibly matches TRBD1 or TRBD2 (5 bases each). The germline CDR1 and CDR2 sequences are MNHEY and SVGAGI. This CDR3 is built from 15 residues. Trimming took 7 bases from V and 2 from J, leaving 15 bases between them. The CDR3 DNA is TGTGCCAGCACCTTTGTCGGGACCGCCTACAATGAGCAGTTCTTC. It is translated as CASTFVGTAYNEQFF.

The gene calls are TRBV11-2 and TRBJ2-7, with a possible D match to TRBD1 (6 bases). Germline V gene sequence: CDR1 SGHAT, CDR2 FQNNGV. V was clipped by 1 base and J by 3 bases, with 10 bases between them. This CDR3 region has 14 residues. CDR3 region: CASSLGRGNYEQYF. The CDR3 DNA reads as TGTGCCAGCAGCTTAGGCAGGGGAAACTACGAGCAGTACTTC.

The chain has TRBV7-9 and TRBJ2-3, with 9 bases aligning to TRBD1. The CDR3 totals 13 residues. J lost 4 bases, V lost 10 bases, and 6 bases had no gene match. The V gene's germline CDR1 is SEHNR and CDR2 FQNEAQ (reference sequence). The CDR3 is CATRDRVSDTQYF. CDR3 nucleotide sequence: TGTGCCACCCGGGACAGGGTATCAGATACGCAGTATTTT.

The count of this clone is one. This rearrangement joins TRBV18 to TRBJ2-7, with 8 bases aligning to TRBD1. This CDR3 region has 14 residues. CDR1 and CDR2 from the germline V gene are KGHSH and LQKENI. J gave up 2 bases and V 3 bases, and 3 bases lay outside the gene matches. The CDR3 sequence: CASSPGQDAYEQYF. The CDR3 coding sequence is TGTGCCAGCTCACCGGGACAGGATGCCTACGAGCAGTACTTC.

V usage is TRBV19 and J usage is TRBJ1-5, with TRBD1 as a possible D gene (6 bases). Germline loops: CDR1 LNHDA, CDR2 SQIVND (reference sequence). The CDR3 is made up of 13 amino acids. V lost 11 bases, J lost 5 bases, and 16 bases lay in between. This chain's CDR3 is CAGADRKDQPQHF. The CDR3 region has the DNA TGTGCCGGTGCTGACAGGAAGGATCAGCCCCAGCATTTT.

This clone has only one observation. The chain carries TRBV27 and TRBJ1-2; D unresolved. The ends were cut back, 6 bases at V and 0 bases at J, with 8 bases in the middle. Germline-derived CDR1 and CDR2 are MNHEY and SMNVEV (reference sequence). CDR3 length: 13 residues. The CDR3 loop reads CASSLTANYGYTF. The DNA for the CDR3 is TGTGCCAGCAGCCTAACAGCTAACTATGGCTACACCTTC.

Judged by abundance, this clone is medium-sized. Here the CDR3 DNA reads TGTGCCAGCAGCCGGGCCGGGGACACCGGGGAGCTGTTTTTT. Protein: CASSRAGDTGELFF. This chain links TRBV4-2 with TRBJ2-2, with D possibly being TRBD2 (5 bases). Germline V lookup: CDR1 LGHNA, CDR2 YNFKEQ. Trimming stripped 4 bases from V and 3 bases from J, with 9 bases between. The CDR3 extends over 14 amino acids.

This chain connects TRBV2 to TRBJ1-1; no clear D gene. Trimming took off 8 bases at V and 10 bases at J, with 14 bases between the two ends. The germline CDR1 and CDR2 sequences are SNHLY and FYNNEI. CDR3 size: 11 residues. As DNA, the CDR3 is TGTGCCAGCCGAAGCTCGTCTTTAGCTTTCTTT. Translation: CASRSSSLAFF.

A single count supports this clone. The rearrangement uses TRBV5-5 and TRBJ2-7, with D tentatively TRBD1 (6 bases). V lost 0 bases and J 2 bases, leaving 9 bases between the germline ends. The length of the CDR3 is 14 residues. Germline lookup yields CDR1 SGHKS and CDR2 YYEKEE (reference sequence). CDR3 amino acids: CASSLGQETYEQYF. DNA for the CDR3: TGTGCCAGCAGCTTGGGACAGGAAACCTACGAGCAGTACTTC.

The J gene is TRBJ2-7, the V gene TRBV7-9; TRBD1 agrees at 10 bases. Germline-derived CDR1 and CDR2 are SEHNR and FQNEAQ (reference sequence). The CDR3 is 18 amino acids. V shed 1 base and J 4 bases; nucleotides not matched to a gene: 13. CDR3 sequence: CASSLVGGQGESRYEQYF. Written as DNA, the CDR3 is TGTGCCAGCAGCTTAGTAGGCGGACAGGGGGAGTCTCGATACGAGCAGTACTTC.

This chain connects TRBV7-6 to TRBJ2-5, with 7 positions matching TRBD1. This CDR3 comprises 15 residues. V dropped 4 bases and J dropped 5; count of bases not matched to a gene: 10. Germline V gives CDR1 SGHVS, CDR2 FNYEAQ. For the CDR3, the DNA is TGTGCCAGCAGCTCGAACCAAGGGGGCTCGGAGACCCAGTACTTC. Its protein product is CASSSNQGGSETQYF.

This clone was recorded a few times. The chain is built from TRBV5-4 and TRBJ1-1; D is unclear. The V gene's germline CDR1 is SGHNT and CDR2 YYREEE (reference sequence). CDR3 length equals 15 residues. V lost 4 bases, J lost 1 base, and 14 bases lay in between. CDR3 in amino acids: CASSAYQVTNTEAFF. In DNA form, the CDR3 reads TGTGCCAGCAGCGCATATCAGGTTACGAACACTGAAGCTTTCTTT. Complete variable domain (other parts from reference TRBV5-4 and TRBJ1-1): ETGVTQSPTHLIKTRGQQVTLRCSSQSGHNTVSWYQQALGQGPQFIFQYYREEENGRGNFPPRFSGLQFPNYSSELNVNALELDDSALYLCASSAYQVTNTEAFFGQGTRLTVV.

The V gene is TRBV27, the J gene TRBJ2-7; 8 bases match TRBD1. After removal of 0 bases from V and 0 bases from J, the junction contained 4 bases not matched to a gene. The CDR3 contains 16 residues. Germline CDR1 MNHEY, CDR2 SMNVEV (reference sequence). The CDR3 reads CASSLSGQESSYEQYF. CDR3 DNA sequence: TGTGCCAGCAGTTTATCGGGACAGGAGAGCTCCTACGAGCAGTACTTC.

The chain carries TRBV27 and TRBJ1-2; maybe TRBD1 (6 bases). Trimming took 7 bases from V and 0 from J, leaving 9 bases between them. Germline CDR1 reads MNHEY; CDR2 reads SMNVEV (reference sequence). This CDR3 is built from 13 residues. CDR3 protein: CASTGTPNYGYTF. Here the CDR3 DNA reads TGTGCCAGCACGGGGACACCTAACTATGGCTACACCTTC.

CDR3 bases: TGTGCCAGCAGCCCCTCTACAGCACTCGGGGAGACCCAGTACTTC. This translates into CASSPSTALGETQYF. This rearrangement joins TRBV6-6 to TRBJ2-5; D is unclear. V was shortened by 6 bases and J by 5 bases, with 19 bases between the two germline ends. Germline assignment: CDR1 MNHNY and CDR2 SVGAGI (reference sequence). This CDR3 has 15 residues.

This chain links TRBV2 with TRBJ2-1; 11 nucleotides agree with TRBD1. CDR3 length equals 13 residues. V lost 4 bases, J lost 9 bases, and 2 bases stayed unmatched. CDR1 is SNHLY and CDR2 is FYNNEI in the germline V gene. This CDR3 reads CASSGGQGAEQFF. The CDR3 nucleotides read TGTGCCAGCAGTGGCGGACAGGGGGCTGAGCAGTTCTTC.

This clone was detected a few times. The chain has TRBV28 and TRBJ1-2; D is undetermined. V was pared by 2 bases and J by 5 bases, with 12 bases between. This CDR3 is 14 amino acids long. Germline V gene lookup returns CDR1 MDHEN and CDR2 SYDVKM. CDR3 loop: CASSLGQSLYGYTF. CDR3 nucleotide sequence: TGTGCCAGCAGTTTAGGCCAGAGCTTATATGGCTACACCTTC.